Here is one T cell receptor beta chain with its context. Its antigen is not known. Germline V gene sequence: CDR1 MNHEY, CDR2 SMNVEV (reference sequence). CDR3 length: 21 amino acids. The junction had 26 bases not matched to a gene; V was cut back by 5 bases and J by 4 bases. This specimen belongs to a study of T cell responses to AZD1222 COVID-19 vaccine. Study-level results: Only 5 or 6 AZD1222 recipients were seropositive at baseline. Donor demographics were predominantly white British with a female majority; clonal diversity may be underestimated.

The protocol was immunoSEQ multiplex PCR, while the TCRdb copy is restricted to in-frame clones and leaves out a portion. The table lists approximately 57,000 clones, about 86% of them singletons. This sequence was found in an adult in good health. Material: peripheral blood, obtained on day 0 of AZD1222 vaccination. V gene TRBV27 combines with J gene TRBJ2-3, with TRBD1 matching over 8 bases. The CDR3 bases are TGTGCCAGCAGTCTCGCCCCGAATCCGGGACAGGTACTCCTCAGAGCAGATACGCAGTATTTT. It specifies CASSLAPNPGQVLLRADTQYF.